This T cell receptor (beta chain) was sequenced during a study of shared clonotypes between healthy human individuals (dated by TCRdb to about 2020). Regarding the study in general: A few men and a couple of women, aged 18 to 49 years, made up the cohort. To estimate repertoire size and how much clonotypes are shared between individuals, the study performed deep sequencing of blood TCR repertoires from roughly five healthy adults. Each donor's leukapheresis produced roughly between roughly 0.94 and 9.5 billion PBMCs. To increase sequencing depth and limit assay-specific biases, TCR repertoire library preparation and sequencing were carried out by different laboratories using diverse techniques. Per donor, three plates each were used for CD4 naive and CD4 memory, two for CD8 naive, and one for CD8 memory.

Counted from cysteine to phenylalanine, this CDR3 has 15 amino acids. The sequence is cut down to CDR3 DNA, 45 bases in frame from base 1. CDR1 and CDR2, per the germline V gene (reference sequence), are MNHNY and SVGAGI. From V the trimming removes 10 bases and from J it removes 0 bases, while the gene matches leave 9 bases of the junction unaccounted for. TCR CDR3 regions were amplified from genomic DNA by multiplex PCR using the deep immunoSEQ assay. For each cell subset, the extracted genomic DNA was distributed evenly across all wells of several immunoSEQ 96-well plates, and each plate served as one replicate. For sorted subsets, each replicate PCR was loaded with 150 to 250 ng genomic DNA, equivalent to some 27,000 T cell genomes. Purified libraries were quantified with a Qubit 3.0 fluorometer, sized on a Bioanalyzer 2100, and re-quantified with the KAPA Library Quantification kit. Every immunoSEQ 96-well plate was sequenced on a dedicated single-read 150-cycle Illumina NextSeq 550 flow cell. Under the source paper's analysis protocol: The immunoSEQ output contained only junctional sequences without quality scores, so filtering could not match that applied to full-length reads. Sequences were annotated with PyIR, a Python wrapper for IgBLAST v1.9, using IMGT germline references to assign V/J genes and CDR3. Reads were removed for weak V/J assignments (E-value above 1e-6), missing CDR3, stop codons, out-of-frame junctions, or ambiguous translated residues. A V3J clonotype was defined by an identical inferred V gene, J gene, and CDR3 amino acid sequence. Percentage overlap between repertoires was calculated by dividing the number of shared unique clonotypes by the size of the smaller repertoire. Repertoire richness was assessed with RTK rarefaction, the Chao1 estimator, and Recon v2.1 estimates of unobserved clonotypes. For all TCRbeta clonotypes obtained by the gDNA method from several donors, generation probabilities were computed with OLGA. In its TCRdb copy, this immuneACCESS table keeps in-frame sequences only and misses some clones. Where compared with another copy, unresolved V genes explain less than half of these, and the others have no known cause. The V and J calls and clone size come from that table; D and trimming were worked out from the DNA. This sample gives some 2.3 million clones in total; 85% to 95% of them show up just once. The top ten clonotypes cover 0.39% of the sample.

Donors were healthy HIV-negative adults with no recently reported acute infections or vaccinations. Only Caucasian adults living in Nashville, Tennessee, USA were represented among the donors. CD4+ T cells were enriched by magnetic negative selection; naive cells were then positively selected on CD45RA, and the negative fraction formed the memory subset. Blood was obtained by leukapheresis, after which PBMCs were separated by Ficoll-Histopaque density gradient centrifugation and cryopreserved in liquid nitrogen vapor phase. Analytical flow cytometry was used to check the purity and quantity of each magnetically sorted T cell population. Each sorted fraction had its genomic DNA isolated and then quantified by UV absorbance on a Nanodrop 2000c. Note on this clone: Its antigen remains undetermined. One base away there is no much larger clone; base qualities are not given.

Summary of the overall study and its limitations: Sampling was limited to blood, and TCR repertoires in tissue likely differ from TCR repertoires in blood. Because the study included a small number of donors, the genetic and exposure-history diversity represented was limited. Clonotypes shared by all four sorted-subset donors showed higher generation probabilities than non-shared clonotypes. Pairwise subsampling indicated that sequencing depth was expected to affect the degree of clonotype sharing among donors. Larger estimated clonotype richness was generally found for naive subsets than for memory subsets. Rarefaction of sorted-subset datasets indicated incomplete sequencing despite the large sequencing depth. When a handful of donors were compared, the shared fraction of clonotypes was about 5.2% for naive CD4, approximately 3.3% for naive CD8, 2% to 2.5% for memory CD4, and approximately 0.4% for memory CD8.

This clonotype was sampled from a man younger than 30 in good health. Some clones in this sample may be carry-over from other donors' samples. The chain is made from TRBV6-6 and TRBJ2-4; TRBD2 fits 7 bases in the junction. Sequences were obtained from naive CD4+ T cells from PBMCs. The cell subset or site label, as the study defines it: CD45RA+ positively selected. The CDR3 protein sequence reads: CATREVILAKNIQYF. Read as DNA, the sequence is TGTGCCACACGGGAGGTAATCCTAGCCAAAAACATTCAGTACTTC.